The rows below give T cell receptor beta chains drawn from one sample of a study of control samples from healthy donors and cancer patients. The assay was immunoSEQ multiplex PCR, and TCRdb's table has in-frame clones only and misses some. The data contain approximately 160,000 clones, roughly 94% of them singletons. The sequenced sample consisted of blood. The receptor source for this set is a woman younger than 35 in good health. The CDR3 runs from the conserved cysteine through the conserved F or W. A D gene is named only where the DNA matches it firmly. Size is omitted from some rows. Given values are once, few, many or a class for expanded clones.

d_call	v_call	clone_size	j_call	cdr3_nt	cdr3_aa
.	TRBV12-3/TRBV12-4	once	TRBJ1-1	TGTGCCAGCAGTTCCGGGCCCGACACTGAAGCTTTCTTT	CASSSGPDTEAFF
.	TRBV29-1	.	TRBJ2-5	TGCAGCGTTGAACAATCAAACCAAGAGACCCAGTACTTC	CSVEQSNQETQYF
.	TRBV2	.	TRBJ2-1	TGTGCCAGCAGTGCAGGCCTTGGGGCCTACAATGAGCAGTTCTTC	CASSAGLGAYNEQFF
.	TRBV19	.	TRBJ2-3	TGTGCCAGTAGTACCGGGGGTAGCACAGATACGCAGTATTTT	CASSTGGSTDTQYF
.	TRBV16	.	TRBJ2-5	TGTGCCAGCAGCCTCTCCCCCCGGGTTGGCGAGACCCAGTACTTC	CASSLSPRVGETQYF
.	TRBV19	once	TRBJ2-3	TGTGCCAGTAGTATTATCGAGACAGCGCTGGGCACAGATACGCAGTATTTT	CASSIIETALGTDTQYF
.	TRBV4-3	.	TRBJ2-7	TGCGCCAGCAGCCCCTCTCGGGACGGTCTCTACGAGCAGTACTTC	CASSPSRDGLYEQYF
TRBD2	TRBV7-6	.	TRBJ2-3	TGTGCCAGCAGCTTAGATTTCAGCGGGGTAGATACGCAGTATTTT	CASSLDFSGVDTQYF
.	TRBV19	.	TRBJ1-3	TGTGCCAGTAGGAAAAACCGGGCCGCCGTCGGAAACACCATATATTTT	CASRKNRAAVGNTIYF
TRBD1	TRBV7-2	.	TRBJ1-1	TGTGCCAGCAGCTTACAGGGGGCTACTGAAGCTTTCTTT	CASSLQGATEAFF
.	TRBV6-5	.	TRBJ2-7	TGTGCCAGCCGGGACTTACACTACGAGCAGTACTTC	CASRDLHYEQYF
.	TRBV18	.	TRBJ1-4	TGTGCCAGCTCACCCCCGACACGGGGCGAAAAACTGTTTTTT	CASSPPTRGEKLFF
.	TRBV13	.	TRBJ1-1	TGTGCCAGCAGCTTAGACCAGGGGAGGTGGACTGAAGCTTTCTTT	CASSLDQGRWTEAFF
.	TRBV4-2	.	TRBJ1-2	TGTGCCAGCAGCCAAGACGGTCGCGAAAGCTACACCTTC	CASSQDGRESYTF
.	TRBV5-1	.	TRBJ2-7	TGCGCCAGCAGCTTGGGACAGGTCTACGAGCAGTACTTC	CASSLGQVYEQYF
.	TRBV5-4	.	TRBJ1-2	TGTGCCAGCAGCCCGGACCGCGTCTATGGCTACACCTTC	CASSPDRVYGYTF
.	TRBV3-1/TRBV3-2	.	TRBJ1-5	TGTGCCAGCAGCCCGGGCCATGGGAATCAGCCCCAGCATTTT	CASSPGHGNQPQHF
.	TRBV7-9	.	TRBJ1-1	TGTGCCAGCAGCCCAGAAACAGGGAGGAACACTGAAGCTTTCTTT	CASSPETGRNTEAFF
.	TRBV19	.	TRBJ2-4	TGTGCCAGTACCCCCCTGCACCACAAAAACATTCAGTACTTC	CASTPLHHKNIQYF
.	TRBV10-3	.	TRBJ1-3	TGTGCCATCAGTGTAATTAGCCAGGAGGTCTCTGGAAACACCATATATTTT	CAISVISQEVSGNTIYF
.	TRBV3-1/TRBV3-2	.	TRBJ2-7	TGTGCCAGCAGCCAAGGGCGGGGCCCCTACTACGAGCAGTACTTC	CASSQGRGPYYEQYF
TRBD1	TRBV19	.	TRBJ2-1	TGTGCCAGTAACAACAGGGGGAGCTCCTACAATGAGCAGTTCTTC	CASNNRGSSYNEQFF
.	TRBV27	.	TRBJ2-1	TGTGCCAGCAGTACTTGGGGGGACGGGGACAATGAGCAGTTCTTC	CASSTWGDGDNEQFF
.	TRBV2	.	TRBJ2-4	TGTGCCGCCGGGACGACTACCTCCCGGGGCATTCAGTACTTC	CAAGTTTSRGIQYF
.	TRBV7-2	.	TRBJ2-5	TGTGCCAGCAGCTTAGCGGGAGGGGGAGAGACCCAGTACTTC	CASSLAGGGETQYF
.	TRBV6-5	once	TRBJ1-2	TGTGCCAGCAGTTACGGGGGGGGGAGCTATGGCTACACCTTC	CASSYGGGSYGYTF
TRBD2	TRBV9	.	TRBJ2-1	TGTGCCAGCAGCGCGGGACTAGCGGGAGGGCCGAAGAACAATGAGCAGTTCTTC	CASSAGLAGGPKNNEQFF
TRBD2	TRBV2	.	TRBJ2-5	TGTGCCAGCACTAAGACGGGGAGGGCAGAGACCCAGTACTTC	CASTKTGRAETQYF
.	TRBV19	.	TRBJ1-1	TGTGCCAGTAGTAGGTTAGGTTCGAACACTGAAGCTTTCTTT	CASSRLGSNTEAFF
TRBD1	TRBV19	.	TRBJ2-1	TGTGCCAGTCAAACCGGGGCAGGGGGCAGCGATGAGCAGTTCTTC	CASQTGAGGSDEQFF
TRBD1	TRBV7-9	.	TRBJ1-6	TGTGCCAGCAGCCGGGACAGAACCTATAATTCACCCCTCCACTTT	CASSRDRTYNSPLHF
.	TRBV28	.	TRBJ1-1	TGTGCCAGCCGCGGTGGGGTGGGCGCTTTCTTT	CASRGGVGAFF
.	TRBV7-9	.	TRBJ1-4	TGTGCCAGCAGGGAGCTCAGGCTTGGAAGGGCCGAAAAACTGTTTTTT	CASRELRLGRAEKLFF
TRBD2	TRBV2	.	TRBJ2-2	TGTGCCAGCAGCTTGACTAGCGGGAGTGGCACCGGGGAGCTGTTTTTT	CASSLTSGSGTGELFF
TRBD1	TRBV11-2	.	TRBJ2-5	TGTGCCAGCAGTTCTTTATTTCGACAGGGAAGGTCAGAGACCCAGTACTTC	CASSSLFRQGRSETQYF
TRBD1	TRBV5-6	.	TRBJ1-1	TGTGCCAGCAGCGTGAACAGGGGCCTGAGAGCTTTCTTT	CASSVNRGLRAFF
.	TRBV7-2	.	TRBJ1-4	TGTGCCAGCAGCCCCCCACGTAATGAAAAACTGTTTTTT	CASSPPRNEKLFF
.	TRBV12-3/TRBV12-4	.	TRBJ1-2	TGTGCCAGCACCAATTTTGATCGGGCCTTCTTC	CASTNFDRAFF
TRBD2	TRBV13	.	TRBJ2-5	TGTGCCAGCAGCTCAGGAGGGACGGGAGGGGAGACCCAGTACTTC	CASSSGGTGGETQYF
.	TRBV5-1	.	TRBJ1-1	TGCGCCAGCAGCTTGGAAGGGCTAGACACTGAAGCTTTCTTT	CASSLEGLDTEAFF
.	TRBV25-1	once	TRBJ2-6	TGTGCCAGCAGCCACATCGGGGCGGATGGGGCCAACGTCCTGACTTTC	CASSHIGADGANVLTF
.	TRBV6-5	.	TRBJ2-7	TGTGCCAGCAGTTACTCGGACGCGAACGAGCAGTACTTC	CASSYSDANEQYF
.	TRBV28	.	TRBJ2-7	TGTGCCAGCAGTTACCGGCGGACGCACTACGAGCAGTACTTC	CASSYRRTHYEQYF
.	TRBV29-1	.	TRBJ2-7	TGCAGCGTTGAGCTGACAGGCGACGAGCAGTACTTC	CSVELTGDEQYF
.	TRBV6-6	.	TRBJ1-1	TGTGCCAGCAGTCTACAGGGTTCTGGGACTGAAGCTTTCTTT	CASSLQGSGTEAFF
TRBD1	TRBV11-2	.	TRBJ2-6	TGTGCCAGCAGCCCCGGCCCTTTTACAGGGGGCCCCGGGGCCAACGTCCTGACTTTC	CASSPGPFTGGPGANVLTF